The entry that follows covers one T cell receptor beta chain sequence. The antigen remains undetermined. The PCR was carried out with 60 Vbeta primers and 13 Jbeta primers. Using immunoSEQ multiplex PCR, the repertoire was profiled, and TCRdb retains in-frame clones only, with some absent. Seen in this sample are under 200,000 clones; the ten most common clones hold 6.5%. This sample is part of a study of cytomegalovirus exposure and HLA in healthy donors. Overall study context: Falling in the Caucasian-associated ancestry cluster were 81% of around 370 genotyped donors.

Findings and limits, study-wide: Immune exposure data for these donors was limited to CMV serostatus. Upon later analysis, HLA-associated TCR beta chains proved more clonally expanded than other, equally common chains. Across donors, presence/absence analyses took sequencing depth to be roughly uniform.

From germline, CDR1 is SEHNR and CDR2 FQNEAQ (reference sequence). Losses at the gene ends were 4 bases for V and 2 bases for J; bases not matched to a gene: 5. CDR3 size: 15 residues. The receptor's source is a man aged 25 to 40 in good health and CMV-seronegative. The specimen was PBMCs. This chain uses TRBV7-9 with TRBJ2-7; 10 positions match TRBD2. This CDR3 reads CASSSASGGTYEQYF. CDR3 DNA sequence: TGTGCCAGCAGCTCGGCTAGCGGGGGAACCTACGAGCAGTACTTC.